This T cell receptor (beta chain) was sequenced for a study of T cells after yellow fever vaccination. For the study at large: Low-cell-number fractions were prepared with SMART-Seq v4 Ultra Low Input. Study-wide results and limits: Abundant clonotypes from the bulk population could have been carried over as contaminants into FACS-sorted repertoires.

The germline V gene encodes CDR1 SGHVS and CDR2 FNYEAQ. The CDR3 is made up of 17 amino acids. Between the trimmed V and J ends, which lost 4 bases and 7 bases, there was a span of 26 bases. TCRdb re-analysed the 5' RACE reads in MiXCR, keeping a single row per CDR3 protein. The table has more than 95,000 distinct CDR3 sequences, about 7% seen once; the top ten hold over 2.5%. Ten or more counts support this clonotype. Its antigen is unidentified. The origin of this receptor is a man younger than 35 who received the YFV17D yellow fever vaccine. Sample: CD4+ T cells sorted from PBMCs, taken about 41 days after the first yellow fever vaccination. The gene calls are TRBV7-6 and TRBJ2-7; D gene ambiguous. In nucleotides, the CDR3 is TGTGCCAGCAGCTCTAATGGCGTTGGTCAGGCCGGGTTGGAGCAGTACTTC. This sequence encodes CASSSNGVGQAGLEQYF.